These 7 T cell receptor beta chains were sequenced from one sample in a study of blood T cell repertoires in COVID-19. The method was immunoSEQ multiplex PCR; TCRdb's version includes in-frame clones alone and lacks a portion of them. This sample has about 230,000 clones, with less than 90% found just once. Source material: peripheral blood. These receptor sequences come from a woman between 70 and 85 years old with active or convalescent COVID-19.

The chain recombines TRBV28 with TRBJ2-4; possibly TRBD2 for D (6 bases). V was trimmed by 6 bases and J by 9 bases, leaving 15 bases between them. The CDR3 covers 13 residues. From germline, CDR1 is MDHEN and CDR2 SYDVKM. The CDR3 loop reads CASRSSWRGIQYF. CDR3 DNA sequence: TGTGCCAGCAGGTCTAGCTGGAGGGGCATTCAGTACTTC.

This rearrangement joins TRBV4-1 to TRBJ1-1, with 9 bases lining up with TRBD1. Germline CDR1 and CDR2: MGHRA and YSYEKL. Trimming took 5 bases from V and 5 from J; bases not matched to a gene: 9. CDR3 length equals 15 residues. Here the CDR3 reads CASSAHRGRRTEAFF. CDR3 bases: TGCGCCAGCAGCGCTCACAGGGGGCGGAGGACTGAAGCTTTCTTT.

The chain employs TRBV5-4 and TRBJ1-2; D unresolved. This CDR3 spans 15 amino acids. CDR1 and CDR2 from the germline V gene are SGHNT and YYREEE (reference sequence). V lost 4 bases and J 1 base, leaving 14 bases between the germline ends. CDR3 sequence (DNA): TGTGCCAGCAGCATGTCCGGGAGGGATAACTATGGCTACACCTTC. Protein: CASSMSGRDNYGYTF.

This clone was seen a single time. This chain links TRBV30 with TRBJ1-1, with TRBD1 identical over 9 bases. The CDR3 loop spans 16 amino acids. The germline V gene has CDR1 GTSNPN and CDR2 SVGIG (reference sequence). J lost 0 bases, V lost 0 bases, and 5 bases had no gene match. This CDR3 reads CAWSVPGTGMNTEAFF. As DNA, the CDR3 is TGTGCCTGGAGTGTACCTGGGACAGGGATGAACACTGAAGCTTTCTTT.

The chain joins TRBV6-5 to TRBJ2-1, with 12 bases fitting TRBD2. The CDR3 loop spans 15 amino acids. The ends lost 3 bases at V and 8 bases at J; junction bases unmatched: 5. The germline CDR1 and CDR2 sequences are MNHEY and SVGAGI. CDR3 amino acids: CASSYSLAGGHEQFF. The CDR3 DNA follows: TGTGCCAGCAGTTATAGTCTAGCGGGGGGGCATGAGCAGTTCTTC.

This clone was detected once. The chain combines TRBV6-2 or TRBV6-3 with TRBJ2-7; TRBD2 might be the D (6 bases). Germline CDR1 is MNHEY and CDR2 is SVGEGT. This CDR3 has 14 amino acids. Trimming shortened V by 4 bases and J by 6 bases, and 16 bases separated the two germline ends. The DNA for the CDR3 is TGTGCCAGCAGTTTACCCTCACTAGCCGGCGAGCAGTACTTC. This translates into CASSLPSLAGEQYF.

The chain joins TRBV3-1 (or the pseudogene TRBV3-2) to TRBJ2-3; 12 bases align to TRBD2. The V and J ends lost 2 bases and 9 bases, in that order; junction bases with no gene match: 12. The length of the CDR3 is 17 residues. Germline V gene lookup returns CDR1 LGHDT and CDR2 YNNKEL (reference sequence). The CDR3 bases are TGTGCCAGCAGCCAAACAGTCCTAGCGGGGGGGCCCGGGACGCAGTATTTT. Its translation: CASSQTVLAGGPGTQYF.